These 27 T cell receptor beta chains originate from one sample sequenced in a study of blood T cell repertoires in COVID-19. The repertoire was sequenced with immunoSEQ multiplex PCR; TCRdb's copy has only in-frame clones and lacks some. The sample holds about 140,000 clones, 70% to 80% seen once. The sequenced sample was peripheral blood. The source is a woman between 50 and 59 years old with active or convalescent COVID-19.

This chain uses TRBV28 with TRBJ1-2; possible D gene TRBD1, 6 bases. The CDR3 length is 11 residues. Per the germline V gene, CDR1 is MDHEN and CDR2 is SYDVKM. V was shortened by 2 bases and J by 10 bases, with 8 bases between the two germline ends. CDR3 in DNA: TGTGCCAGCAGTTTAAACAGGGCCTACACCTTC. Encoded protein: CASSLNRAYTF.

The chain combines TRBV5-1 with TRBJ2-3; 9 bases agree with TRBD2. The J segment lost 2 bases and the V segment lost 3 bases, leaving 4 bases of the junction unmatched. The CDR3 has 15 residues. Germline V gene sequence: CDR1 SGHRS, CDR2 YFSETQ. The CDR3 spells CASSWRTSATDTQYF. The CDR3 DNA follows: TGCGCCAGCAGCTGGAGGACTAGCGCCACAGATACGCAGTATTTT.

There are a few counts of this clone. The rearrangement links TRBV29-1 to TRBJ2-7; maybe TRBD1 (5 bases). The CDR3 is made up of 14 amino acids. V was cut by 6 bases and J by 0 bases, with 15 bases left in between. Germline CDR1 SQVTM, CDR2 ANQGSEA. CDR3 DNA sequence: TGCAGCGTACGGACAACCTCAAGCTCCTACGAGCAGTACTTC. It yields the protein CSVRTTSSSYEQYF.

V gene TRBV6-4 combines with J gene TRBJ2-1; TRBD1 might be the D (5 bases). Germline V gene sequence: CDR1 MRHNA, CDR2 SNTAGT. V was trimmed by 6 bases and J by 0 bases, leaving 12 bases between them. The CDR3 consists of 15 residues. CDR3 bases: TGTGCCAGCAGGGGGCCATGGAGCTCCTACAATGAGCAGTTCTTC. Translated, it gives CASRGPWSSYNEQFF.

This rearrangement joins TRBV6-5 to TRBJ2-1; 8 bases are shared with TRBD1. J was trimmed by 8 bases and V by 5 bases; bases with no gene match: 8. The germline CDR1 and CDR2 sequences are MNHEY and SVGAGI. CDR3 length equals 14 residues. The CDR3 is CASSLRDRLDEQFF. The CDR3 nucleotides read TGTGCCAGCAGTCTACGGGACAGGTTAGATGAGCAGTTCTTC.

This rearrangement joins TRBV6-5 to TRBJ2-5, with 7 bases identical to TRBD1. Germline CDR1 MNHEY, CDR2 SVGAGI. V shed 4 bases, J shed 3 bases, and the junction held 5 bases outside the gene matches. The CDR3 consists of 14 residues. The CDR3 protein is CASSSYRGEETQYF. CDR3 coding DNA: TGTGCCAGCAGTTCCTACAGGGGAGAAGAGACCCAGTACTTC.

CDR3 coding DNA: TGTGCCAGCAGCTCACTCAACGGAGGCGAGACCCAGTACTTC. Encoded protein: CASSSLNGGETQYF. The rearrangement uses TRBV7-2 and TRBJ2-5; weak D call: TRBD2 (5 bases). The CDR3 sequence is 14 residues long. V was trimmed by 4 bases and J by 5 bases, leaving 14 bases between them. Looked up from germline, CDR1 is SGHTA and CDR2 is FQGNSA.

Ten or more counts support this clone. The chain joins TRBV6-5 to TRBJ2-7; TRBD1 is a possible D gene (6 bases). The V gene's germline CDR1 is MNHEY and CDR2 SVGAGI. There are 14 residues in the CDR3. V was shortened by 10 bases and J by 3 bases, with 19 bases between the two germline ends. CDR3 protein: CATRPGASYYEQYF. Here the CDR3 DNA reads TGTGCCACCCGCCCAGGGGCGTCCTACTACGAGCAGTACTTC.

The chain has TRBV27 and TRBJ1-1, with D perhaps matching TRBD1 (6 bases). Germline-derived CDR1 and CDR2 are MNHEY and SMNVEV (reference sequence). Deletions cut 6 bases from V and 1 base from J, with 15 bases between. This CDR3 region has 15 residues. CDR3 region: CASRGKGHRNTEAFF. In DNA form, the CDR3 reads TGTGCCAGCAGGGGGAAGGGACATCGGAACACTGAAGCTTTCTTT.

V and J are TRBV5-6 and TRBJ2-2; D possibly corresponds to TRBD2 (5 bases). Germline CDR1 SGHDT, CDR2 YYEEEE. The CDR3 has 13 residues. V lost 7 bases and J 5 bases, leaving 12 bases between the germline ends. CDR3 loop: CASLLGGTGELFF. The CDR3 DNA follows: TGTGCCAGCCTCTTAGGCGGGACCGGGGAGCTGTTTTTT.

The CDR3: CASGTTGGGSNQPQHF. The DNA of the CDR3 is TGTGCCAGCGGGACGACAGGGGGCGGGAGCAATCAGCCCCAGCATTTT. The rearrangement joins TRBV28 to TRBJ1-5; 10 nucleotides match TRBD1. Germline CDR1 reads MDHEN; CDR2 reads SYDVKM. The ends lost 8 bases at V and 1 base at J; junction bases unmatched: 8. This CDR3 has 16 residues. The whole variable domain, filled in from reference TRBV28 and TRBJ1-5, reads DVKVTQSSRYLVKRTGEKVFLECVQDMDHENMFWYRQDPGLGLRLIYFSYDVKMKEKGDIPEGYSVSREKKERFSLILESASTNQTSMYLCASGTTGGGSNQPQHFGDGTRLSIL.

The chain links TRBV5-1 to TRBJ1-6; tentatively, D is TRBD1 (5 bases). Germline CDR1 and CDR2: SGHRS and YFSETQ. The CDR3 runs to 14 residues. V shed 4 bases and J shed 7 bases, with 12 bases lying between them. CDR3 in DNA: TGCGCCAGCAGCGGCGGGACGGCCAATTCACCCCTCCACTTT. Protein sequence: CASSGGTANSPLHF.

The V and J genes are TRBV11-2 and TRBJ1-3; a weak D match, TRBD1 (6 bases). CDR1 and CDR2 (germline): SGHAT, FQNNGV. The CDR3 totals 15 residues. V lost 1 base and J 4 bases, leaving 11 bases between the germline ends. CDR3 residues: CASSLGGGKGNTIYF. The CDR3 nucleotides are TGTGCCAGCAGCTTAGGAGGGGGAAAGGGAAACACCATATATTTT. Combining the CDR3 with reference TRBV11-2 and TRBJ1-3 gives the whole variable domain EAGVAQSPRYKIIEKRQSVAFWCNPISGHATLYWYQQILGQGPKLLIQFQNNGVVDDSQLPKDRFSAERLKGVDSTLKIQPAKLEDSAVYLCASSLGGGKGNTIYFGEGSWLTVV.

CDR3 DNA sequence: TGTGCCAGCAAATCCCGGGACAGGGCCTCTGGGGCCAACGTCCTGACTTTC. Translation: CASKSRDRASGANVLTF. The rearrangement uses TRBV27 and TRBJ2-6; 9 bases fit TRBD1. CDR3 length: 17 residues. J gave up 0 bases and V 7 bases, and 7 bases lay outside the gene matches. Germline loops: CDR1 MNHEY, CDR2 SMNVEV (reference sequence). The whole variable domain, filled in from reference TRBV27 and TRBJ2-6, reads EAQVTQNPRYLITVTGKKLTVTCSQNMNHEYMSWYRQDPGLGLRQIYYSMNVEVTDKGDVPEGYKVSRKEKRNFPLILESPSPNQTSLYFCASKSRDRASGANVLTFGAGSRLTVL.

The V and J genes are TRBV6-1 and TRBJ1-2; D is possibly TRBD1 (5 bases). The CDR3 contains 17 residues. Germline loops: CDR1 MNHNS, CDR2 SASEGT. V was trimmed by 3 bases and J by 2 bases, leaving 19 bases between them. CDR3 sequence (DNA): TGTGCCAGCAGTGATATCAGACAGCCACCTAAAAACTATGGCTACACCTTC. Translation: CASSDIRQPPKNYGYTF.

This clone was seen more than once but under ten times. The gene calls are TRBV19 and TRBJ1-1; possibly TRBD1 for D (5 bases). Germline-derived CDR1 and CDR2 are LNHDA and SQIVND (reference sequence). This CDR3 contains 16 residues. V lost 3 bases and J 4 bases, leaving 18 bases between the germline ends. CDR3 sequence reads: CASSMAPGEGSTEAFF. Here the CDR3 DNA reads TGTGCCAGTAGTATGGCGCCGGGGGAAGGTAGCACTGAAGCTTTCTTT.

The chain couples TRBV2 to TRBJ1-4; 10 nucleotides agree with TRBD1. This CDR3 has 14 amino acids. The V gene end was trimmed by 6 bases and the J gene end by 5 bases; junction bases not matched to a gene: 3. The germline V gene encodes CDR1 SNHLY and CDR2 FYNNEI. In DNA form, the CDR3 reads TGTGCCAGCAGGGGGACAGGGGAAAATGAAAAACTGTTTTTT. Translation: CASRGTGENEKLFF.

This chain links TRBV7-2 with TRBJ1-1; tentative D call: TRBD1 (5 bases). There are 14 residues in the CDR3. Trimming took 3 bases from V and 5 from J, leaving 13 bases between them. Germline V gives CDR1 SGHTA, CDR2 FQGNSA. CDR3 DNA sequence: TGTGCCAGCAGCTTCAGGAAGGGGTCGACTGAAGCTTTCTTT. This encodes CASSFRKGSTEAFF.

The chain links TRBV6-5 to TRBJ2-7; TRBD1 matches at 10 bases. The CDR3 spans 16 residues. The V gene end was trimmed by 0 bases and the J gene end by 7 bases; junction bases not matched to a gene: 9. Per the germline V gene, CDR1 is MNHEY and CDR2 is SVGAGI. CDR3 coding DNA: TGTGCCAGCAGTTACTCGGCCGGGACAGGGGTGGTGGAGCAGTACTTC. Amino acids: CASSYSAGTGVVEQYF.

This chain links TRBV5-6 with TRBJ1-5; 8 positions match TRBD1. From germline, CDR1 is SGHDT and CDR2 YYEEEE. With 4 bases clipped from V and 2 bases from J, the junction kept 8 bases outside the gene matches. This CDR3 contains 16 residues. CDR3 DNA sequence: TGTGCCAGCAGCCGTCGGACAGGGAGGCGCAATCAGCCCCAGCATTTT. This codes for CASSRRTGRRNQPQHF.

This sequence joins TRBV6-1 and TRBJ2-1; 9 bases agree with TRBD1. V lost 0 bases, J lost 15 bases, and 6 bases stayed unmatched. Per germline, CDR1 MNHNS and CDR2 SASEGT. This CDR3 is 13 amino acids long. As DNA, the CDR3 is TGTGCCAGCAGTGAAGCACGGGACAGGGTAGTGTTCTTC. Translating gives CASSEARDRVVFF.

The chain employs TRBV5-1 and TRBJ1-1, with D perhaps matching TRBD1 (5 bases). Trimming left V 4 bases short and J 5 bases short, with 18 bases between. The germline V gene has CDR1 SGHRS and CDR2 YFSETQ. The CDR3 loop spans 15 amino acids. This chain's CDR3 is CASSTPLSRGTEAFF. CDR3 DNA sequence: TGCGCCAGCAGCACTCCTCTCTCCCGGGGGACTGAAGCTTTCTTT.

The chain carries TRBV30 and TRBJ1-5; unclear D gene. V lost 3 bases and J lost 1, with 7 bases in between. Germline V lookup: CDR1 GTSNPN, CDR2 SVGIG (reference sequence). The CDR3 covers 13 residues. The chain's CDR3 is CAWRQASNQPQHF. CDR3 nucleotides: TGTGCCTGGAGGCAGGCAAGCAATCAGCCCCAGCATTTT.

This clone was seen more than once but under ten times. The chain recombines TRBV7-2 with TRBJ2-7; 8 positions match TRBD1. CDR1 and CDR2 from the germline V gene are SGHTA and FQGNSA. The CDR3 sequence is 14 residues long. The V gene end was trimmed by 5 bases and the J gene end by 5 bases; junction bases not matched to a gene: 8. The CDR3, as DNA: TGTGCCAGCAGCCAGGGGGGACAGGTGAACGAGCAGTACTTC. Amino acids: CASSQGGQVNEQYF.

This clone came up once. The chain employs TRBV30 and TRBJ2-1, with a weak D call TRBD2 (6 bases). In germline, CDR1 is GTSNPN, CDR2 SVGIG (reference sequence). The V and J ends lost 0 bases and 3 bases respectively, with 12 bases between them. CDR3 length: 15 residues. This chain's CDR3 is CAWSVGGPNYNEQFF. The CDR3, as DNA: TGTGCCTGGAGTGTCGGGGGTCCTAACTACAATGAGCAGTTCTTC. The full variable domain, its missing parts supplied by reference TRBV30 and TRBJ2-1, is SQTIHQWPATLVQPVGSPLSLECTVEGTSNPNLYWYRQAAGRGLQLLFYSVGIGQISSEVPQNLSASRPQDRQFILSSKKLLLSDSGFYLCAWSVGGPNYNEQFFGPGTRLTVL.

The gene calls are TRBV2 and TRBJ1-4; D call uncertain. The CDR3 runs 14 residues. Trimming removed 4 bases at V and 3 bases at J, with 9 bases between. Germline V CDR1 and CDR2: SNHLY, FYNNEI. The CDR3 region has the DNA TGTGCCAGCAGTGTGTGGGGAGCTAATGAAAAACTGTTTTTT. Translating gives CASSVWGANEKLFF.

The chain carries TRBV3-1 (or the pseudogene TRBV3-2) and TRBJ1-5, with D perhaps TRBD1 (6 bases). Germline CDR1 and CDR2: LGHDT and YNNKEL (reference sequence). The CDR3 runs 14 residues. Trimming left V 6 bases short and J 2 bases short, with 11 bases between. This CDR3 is CASSKQGGNQPQHF. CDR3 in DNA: TGTGCCAGCAGTAAACAGGGTGGCAATCAGCCCCAGCATTTT.